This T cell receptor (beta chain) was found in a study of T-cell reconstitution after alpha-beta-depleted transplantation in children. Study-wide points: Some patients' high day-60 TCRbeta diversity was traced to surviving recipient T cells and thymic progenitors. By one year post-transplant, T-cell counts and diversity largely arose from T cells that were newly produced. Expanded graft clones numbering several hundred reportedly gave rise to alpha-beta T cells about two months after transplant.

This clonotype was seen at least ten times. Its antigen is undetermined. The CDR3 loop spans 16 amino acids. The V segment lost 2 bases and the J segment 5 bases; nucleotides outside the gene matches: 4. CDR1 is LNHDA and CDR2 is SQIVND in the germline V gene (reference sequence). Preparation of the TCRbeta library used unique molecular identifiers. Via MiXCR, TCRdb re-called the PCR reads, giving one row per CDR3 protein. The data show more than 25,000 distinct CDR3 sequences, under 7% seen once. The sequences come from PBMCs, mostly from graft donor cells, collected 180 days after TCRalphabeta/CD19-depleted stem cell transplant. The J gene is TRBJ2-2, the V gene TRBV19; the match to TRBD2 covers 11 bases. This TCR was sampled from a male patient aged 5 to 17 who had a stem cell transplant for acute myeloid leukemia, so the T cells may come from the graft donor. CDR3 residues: CASSIQGTSGTGELFF. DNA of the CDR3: TGTGCCAGTAGTATACAGGGGACTAGCGGTACCGGGGAGCTGTTTTTT.